A selection of T cell receptor beta chains follows, all from one sample in a study of T cells after posttransplantation cyclophosphamide. Using immunoSEQ multiplex PCR, the repertoire was profiled, and TCRdb retains in-frame clones only, with some absent. The sample was found to contain 10,000 to 13,000 clones, and every one recurs. The sequencing used PBMCs, collected after allogeneic stem cell transplant with posttransplant cyclophosphamide. These receptors were obtained from a female patient in her 40s who received an allogeneic stem cell transplant from a related donor, was CMV-positive, and had no GVHD. Certain T cells may be donor cells from the graft. Each CDR3 is given with its conserved first and last residue. A D gene is named only where the DNA matches it firmly. Clone sizes are given selectively: once, few, many, or a class where the clone is expanded.

d_gene: NA
abundance: many
j_gene: TRBJ2-2
v_gene: TRBV29-1
CDR3nt: TGCAGCGTCTCCCCCGGGGGGAACACCGGGGAGCTGTTTTTT
CDR3aa: CSVSPGGNTGELFF

d_gene: TRBD1
abundance: many
j_gene: TRBJ1-2
v_gene: TRBV27
CDR3nt: TGTGCCAGCAGTTTATTCGGGACAGGCTTGGACTATGGCTACACCTTC
CDR3aa: CASSLFGTGLDYGYTF

d_gene: TRBD2
abundance: many
j_gene: TRBJ2-1
v_gene: TRBV19
CDR3nt: TGTGCCAGTAGTATGGGTAGCGGGGGGCGATTATTGGGTGAGCAGTTCTTC
CDR3aa: CASSMGSGGRLLGEQFF

d_gene: NA
abundance: many
j_gene: TRBJ1-5
v_gene: TRBV6-1
CDR3nt: TGTGCCAGCAGTGAACAGGGGAACTGGCAGCCCCAGCATTTT
CDR3aa: CASSEQGNWQPQHF

d_gene: NA
abundance: NA
j_gene: TRBJ1-1
v_gene: TRBV10-2
CDR3nt: TGCGCCAGCAGCGAAGAGCGAGAAAGATACACTGAAGCTTTCTTT
CDR3aa: CASSEERERYTEAFF

d_gene: NA
abundance: NA
j_gene: TRBJ1-5
v_gene: TRBV5-1
CDR3nt: TGCGCCAGCAGCCAGGGTGGTGGAGGGGGCAATCAGCCCCAGCATTTT
CDR3aa: CASSQGGGGGNQPQHF

d_gene: NA
abundance: many
j_gene: TRBJ2-1
v_gene: TRBV27
CDR3nt: TGTGCCAGCAGTTTAGATCCCTTGAGGGATGAGCAGTTCTTC
CDR3aa: CASSLDPLRDEQFF

d_gene: NA
abundance: many
j_gene: TRBJ1-6
v_gene: TRBV6-1
CDR3nt: TGTGCCAGCAGTAGTCAGGGCAATTCACCCCTCCACTTT
CDR3aa: CASSSQGNSPLHF

d_gene: NA
abundance: many
j_gene: TRBJ2-7
v_gene: TRBV4-1
CDR3nt: TGCGCCAGCAGCCAAATAGACCTCGGGATTTCTGTCAACGAGCAGTACTTC
CDR3aa: CASSQIDLGISVNEQYF

d_gene: TRBD1
abundance: many
j_gene: TRBJ2-7
v_gene: TRBV27
CDR3nt: TGTGCCAGCAGTTTATCCTGGGACAGCGCTACCTACGAGCAGTACTTC
CDR3aa: CASSLSWDSATYEQYF

d_gene: NA
abundance: NA
j_gene: TRBJ2-3
v_gene: TRBV7-9
CDR3nt: TGTGCCACTACAGGGTCTGGTATCATAACAGATACGCAGTATTTT
CDR3aa: CATTGSGIITDTQYF

d_gene: NA
abundance: many
j_gene: TRBJ1-2
v_gene: TRBV7-9
CDR3nt: TGTGCCAGCAGCTCCCACGGGGGGGCTCGAGGCTACACCTTC
CDR3aa: CASSSHGGARGYTF

d_gene: TRBD1
abundance: many
j_gene: TRBJ2-1
v_gene: TRBV19
CDR3nt: TGTGCCAGTCAGGCCGGGACAGCCAACAATGAGCAGTTCTTC
CDR3aa: CASQAGTANNEQFF

d_gene: TRBD2
abundance: many
j_gene: TRBJ2-1
v_gene: TRBV7-2
CDR3nt: TGTGCCAGCAGCTTAGGCGGGGGACCCAGGAATGAGCAGTTCTTC
CDR3aa: CASSLGGGPRNEQFF

d_gene: NA
abundance: many
j_gene: TRBJ1-5
v_gene: TRBV4-1
CDR3nt: TGCGCCAGCAGCCAAGTCCCGTTTCGCGTCGACAGGTTTCAGCCCCAGCATTTT
CDR3aa: CASSQVPFRVDRFQPQHF

d_gene: NA
abundance: many
j_gene: TRBJ2-1
v_gene: TRBV21-1
CDR3nt: TGTGCCAGCAGCATGTGGTGTTTAGGGGTGGGGACTAGCGGGGACGCCTACAATGAGCAGTTCTTC
CDR3aa: CASSMWCLGVGTSGDAYNEQFF

d_gene: TRBD1
abundance: many
j_gene: TRBJ2-7
v_gene: TRBV27
CDR3nt: TGTGCCAGCAGGAAACGACAGGGTGGGGAGCAGTACTTC
CDR3aa: CASRKRQGGEQYF